The 10 T cell receptor beta chains below were found in one sample sequenced in a study of T-cell reconstitution after alpha-beta-depleted transplantation in children. Unique molecular identifiers were incorporated when the TCRbeta library was constructed. TCRdb analysed the PCR reads with MiXCR anew, one entry per CDR3 protein. Among 300,000 to 400,000 distinct CDR3 sequences, around 25% were seen once, and the ten largest hold over 9.5%. The sequenced sample was PBMCs, mostly from graft donor cells, obtained 180 days after TCRalphabeta/CD19-depleted stem cell transplant. The source is a male patient younger than 18 who had a stem cell transplant for acute lymphoblastic leukemia, so the T cells may come from the graft donor.

In the case of this clonotype: One junction end disagrees with the germline gene, perhaps due to a read error. This rearrangement joins TRBV7-8 to TRBJ2-5, with TRBD1 matching 10 bases. This CDR3 contains 15 residues. Germline V lookup: CDR1 SGHVS, CDR2 FQNEAQ. The CDR3, as DNA: TGTGCCAGCAGCTTAGAACACCCGGGACAGGGGCGACCAAAATTC. Translating gives CASSLEHPGQGRPKF.

The V gene is TRBV12-3 or TRBV12-4, the J gene TRBJ1-4; D is perhaps TRBD1 (6 bases). This CDR3 has 15 residues. The V end was cut by 8 bases, the J end by 1 base, with 14 bases between. The CDR3 loop is CASSGAVLTNEKLFF. DNA for the CDR3: TGTGCCAGCTCAGGGGCCGTATTAACTAATGAAAAACTGTTTTTT.

The chain couples TRBV7-9 to TRBJ1-5; D not certain. V lost 0 bases and J 8 bases, leaving 20 bases between the germline ends. Germline V gene data show CDR1 as SEHNR and CDR2 as FQNEAQ (reference sequence). CDR3 length: 17 residues. The CDR3 nucleotides read TGTGCCAGCAGCTTAGCGCGGTTGGCAGGCTCTCAGGAGCCCCAGCATTTT. Protein: CASSLARLAGSQEPQHF.

This chain uses TRBV20-1 with TRBJ2-1; D is perhaps TRBD1 or TRBD2 (5 bases each). The CDR3 totals 15 residues. V was pared by 0 bases and J by 5 bases, with 14 bases between. Germline loops: CDR1 DFQATT, CDR2 SNEGSKA (reference sequence). The CDR3 spells CSARDPGPRNNEQFF. As DNA, the CDR3 is TGCAGTGCTAGAGATCCGGGACCCCGAAACAATGAGCAGTTCTTC.

This clonotype has more than one count but fewer than ten. The chain has TRBV5-1 and TRBJ2-7, with TRBD1 matching over 11 bases. V shed 0 bases and J 3 bases; nucleotides not matched to a gene: 5. The CDR3 totals 16 residues. Per the germline V gene, CDR1 is SGHRS and CDR2 is YFSETQ. The CDR3 DNA reads as TGCGCCAGCAGCTTGGAACCCGGGACAGGGGGCTACGAGCAGTACTTC. Residues: CASSLEPGTGGYEQYF. The full variable domain, its missing parts supplied by reference TRBV5-1 and TRBJ2-7, is KAGVTQTPRYLIKTRGQQVTLSCSPISGHRSVSWYQQTPGQGLQFLFEYFSETQRNKGNFPGRFSGRQFSNSRSEMNVSTLELGDSALYLCASSLEPGTGGYEQYFGPGTRLTVT.

In its sample, this clonotype was seen a few times. The chain recombines TRBV20-1 with TRBJ2-1, with 12 positions matching TRBD2. This CDR3 comprises 14 residues. Germline loops: CDR1 DFQATT, CDR2 SNEGSKA (reference sequence). Trimming cost V 6 bases and J 2 bases; bases outside gene matches: 2. The CDR3 sequence is CSARTSGTYNEQFF. CDR3 in DNA: TGCAGTGCAAGGACTAGCGGGACCTACAATGAGCAGTTCTTC.

This clonotype was observed many times. The chain couples TRBV29-1 to TRBJ2-4; 10 bases map to TRBD2. CDR1 and CDR2 (germline): SQVTM, ANQGSEA. The J segment lost 5 bases and the V segment lost 4 bases, leaving 2 bases of the junction unmatched. The CDR3 is 13 residues long. CDR3 amino acids: CSVGTSGQNIQYF. The CDR3 DNA is TGCAGCGTTGGGACTAGCGGACAAAACATTCAGTACTTC.

This clonotype was observed a few times. This chain uses TRBV7-2 with TRBJ2-4; D is perhaps TRBD2 (5 bases). The CDR3 runs 14 residues. The germline CDR1 and CDR2 sequences are SGHTA and FQGNSA. The germline V and J ends were trimmed by 8 bases and 4 bases, with 15 bases remaining between them. The DNA for the CDR3 is TGTGCCAGCCGTCGAGGAGGTAGTAAAAACATTCAGTACTTC. This gives the protein CASRRGGSKNIQYF.

This clonotype was seen many times. The chain carries TRBV29-1 and TRBJ2-7; a weak D match, TRBD2 (5 bases). This CDR3 spans 13 amino acids. The germline V gene has CDR1 SQVTM and CDR2 ANQGSEA. V lost 5 bases and J 0 bases, leaving 11 bases between the germline ends. The CDR3 loop reads CSVYSALSYEQYF. In DNA, the CDR3 is TGCAGCGTTTATAGCGCCCTCTCCTACGAGCAGTACTTC.

The chain links TRBV6-1 to TRBJ2-7; D might be TRBD1 (5 bases). The CDR3 spans 14 residues. Deletions cut 7 bases from V and 0 bases from J, with 13 bases between. Germline CDR1 and CDR2: MNHNS and SASEGT. CDR3 region: CASNRQRPSYEQYF. CDR3 sequence (DNA): TGTGCCAGCAATCGACAGCGACCCTCCTACGAGCAGTACTTC.